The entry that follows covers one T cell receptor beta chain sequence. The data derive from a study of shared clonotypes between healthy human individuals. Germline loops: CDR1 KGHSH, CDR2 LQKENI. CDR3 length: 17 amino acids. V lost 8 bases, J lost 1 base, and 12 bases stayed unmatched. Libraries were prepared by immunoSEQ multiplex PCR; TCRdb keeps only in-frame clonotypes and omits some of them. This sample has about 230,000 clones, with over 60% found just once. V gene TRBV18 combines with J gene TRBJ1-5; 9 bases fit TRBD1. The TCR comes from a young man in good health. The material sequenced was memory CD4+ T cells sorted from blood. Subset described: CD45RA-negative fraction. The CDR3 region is CASALKSGTGSNQPQHF. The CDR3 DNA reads TGTGCCAGCGCCCTTAAGTCCGGGACAGGGAGCAATCAGCCCCAGCATTTT.